One sample yielded the 32 T cell receptor beta chains listed below, sequenced in a study of graft-versus-host responses after intestinal transplantation. Clones were read by immunoSEQ multiplex PCR, and TCRdb kept only the in-frame ones, dropping some. The top ten clones hold around 0.12% of a sample with 90,000 to 150,000 clones, 90% to 95% of them seen once. No antigen has been identified for these receptors. The sequencing used unstimulated CD4+ T cells sorted from spleen or lymph node cells, collected before intestinal transplant. Every receptor here comes from a human donor who received an intestinal transplant.

This sequence joins TRBV6-5 and TRBJ2-3, with 7 positions matching TRBD1. The CDR3 is 15 residues long. CDR1 MNHEY and CDR2 SVGAGI come from the germline V gene. The junction had 3 bases not matched to a gene; V was cut back by 1 base and J by 2 bases. Here the CDR3 reads CASSYLGGDTDTQYF. CDR3 bases: TGTGCCAGCAGTTACTTAGGGGGCGACACAGATACGCAGTATTTT.

The chain couples TRBV28 to TRBJ2-7; 8 nucleotides match TRBD1. Germline assignment: CDR1 MDHEN and CDR2 SYDVKM. This CDR3 has 13 amino acids. V shed 5 bases, J shed 4 bases, and the junction held 4 bases outside the gene matches. The CDR3 sequence is CASSQGAEYEQYF. CDR3 coding DNA: TGTGCCAGCAGTCAGGGGGCCGAGTACGAGCAGTACTTC.

V gene TRBV6-1 combines with J gene TRBJ2-7, with 7 bases matching TRBD2. The CDR3 runs 14 residues. After removal of 1 base from V and 2 bases from J, the junction contained 2 bases not matched to a gene. CDR1 MNHNS and CDR2 SASEGT come from the germline V gene. The CDR3 is CASSEVSGAYEQYF. CDR3 DNA: TGTGCCAGCAGTGAAGTGAGCGGGGCCTACGAGCAGTACTTC.

The chain combines TRBV5-1 with TRBJ1-5; D is perhaps TRBD1 (6 bases). The length of the CDR3 is 16 residues. With 1 base removed from V and 0 bases from J, the gap between germline ends came to 11 bases. The germline CDR1 and CDR2 sequences are SGHRS and YFSETQ. CDR3 protein: CASSLTTGNSNQPQHF. CDR3 bases: TGCGCCAGCAGCTTGACCACAGGGAATAGCAATCAGCCCCAGCATTTT.

This clone appeared once. V and J are TRBV7-9 and TRBJ2-3; 7 positions agree with TRBD2. Germline-derived CDR1 and CDR2 are SEHNR and FQNEAQ (reference sequence). This CDR3 is 16 amino acids long. V gave up 5 bases and J gave up 2 bases; unmatched junction bases: 10. Here the CDR3 reads CASSPTSPGPTDTQYF. As DNA, the CDR3 is TGTGCCAGCAGCCCGACTAGCCCCGGCCCCACAGATACGCAGTATTTT.

J is TRBJ2-1 and V is TRBV15, with 14 bases matching TRBD2. From germline, CDR1 is LNHNV and CDR2 YYDKDF (reference sequence). The CDR3 runs to 15 residues. V lost 3 bases, J lost 10 bases, and 5 bases stayed unmatched. The CDR3 protein is CATSRGLAGVSEQFF. CDR3 bases: TGTGCCACCAGCAGGGGACTAGCGGGAGTTTCCGAGCAGTTCTTC. The full variable domain, rest sourced from reference TRBV15 and TRBJ2-1, is DAMVIQNPRYQVTQFGKPVTLSCSQTLNHNVMYWYQQKSSQAPKLLFHYYDKDFNNEADTPDNFQSRRPNTSFCFLDIRSPGLGDTAMYLCATSRGLAGVSEQFFGPGTRLTVL.

The V gene is TRBV28, the J gene TRBJ2-1; D uncertain. The CDR3 loop spans 14 amino acids. Germline V lookup: CDR1 MDHEN, CDR2 SYDVKM. Trimming cost V 3 bases and J 1 base, with 7 bases left between them. DNA of the CDR3: TGTGCCAGCAGTTTCAGTCTATCCTACAATGAGCAGTTCTTC. Residues: CASSFSLSYNEQFF.

V gene TRBV9 combines with J gene TRBJ1-5; 10 positions match TRBD1. CDR3 length: 14 residues. Germline loops: CDR1 SGDLS, CDR2 YYNGEE. Germline trimming cut 5 bases from V and 5 bases from J; bases unmatched to any gene: 4. The CDR3 bases are TGTGCCAGCAGTAAAGGGACAGGGGATCAGCCCCAGCATTTT. Its protein product is CASSKGTGDQPQHF.

This clone was recorded only once. The chain carries TRBV7-8 and TRBJ2-7, with D tentatively TRBD2 (6 bases). V was cut by 8 bases and J by 6 bases, with 17 bases left in between. CDR1 SGHVS and CDR2 FQNEAQ come from the germline V gene. This CDR3 is built from 13 residues. The CDR3 sequence is CASFGLLEREQYF. CDR3 sequence (DNA): TGTGCCAGCTTCGGACTACTGGAACGCGAGCAGTACTTC. Using reference TRBV7-8 and TRBJ2-7 for the parts outside the CDR3, the full variable domain is GAGVSQSPRYKVAKRGQDVALRCDPISGHVSLFWYQQALGQGPEFLTYFQNEAQLDKSGLPSDRFFAERPEGSVSTLKIQRTQQEDSAVYLCASFGLLEREQYFGPGTRLTVT.

The CDR3 DNA is TGTGCCAGCGGCGGGGGACTAGCGGGAGCATACGAGCAGTACTTC. This encodes CASGGGLAGAYEQYF. V usage is TRBV27 and J usage is TRBJ2-7, with 14 bases aligning to TRBD2. The CDR3 has 15 residues. CDR1 MNHEY and CDR2 SMNVEV come from the germline V gene (reference sequence). V shed 8 bases and J 4 bases; nucleotides not matched to a gene: 7.

The chain joins TRBV6-1 to TRBJ1-5; 8 positions match TRBD1. The V and J ends lost 6 bases and 4 bases, in that order; junction bases with no gene match: 8. CDR3 length equals 15 residues. The V gene's germline CDR1 is MNHNS and CDR2 SASEGT. The CDR3 protein is CASRGQGAVNQPQHF. The CDR3 DNA sequence: TGTGCCAGCAGGGGCCAGGGGGCAGTAAATCAGCCCCAGCATTTT.

The CDR3 DNA sequence: TGTGCCACCAGCACATGGGACAGCCAAGAGACCCAGTACTTC. Translated, it gives CATSTWDSQETQYF. V usage is TRBV15 and J usage is TRBJ2-5, with 7 bases fitting TRBD1. Germline values: CDR1 LNHNV, CDR2 YYDKDF (reference sequence). The trim removed 4 bases at V and 1 base at J, leaving 3 bases unmatched. The CDR3 spans 14 residues. The full variable domain, completed using reference TRBV15 and TRBJ2-5, is DAMVIQNPRYQVTQFGKPVTLSCSQTLNHNVMYWYQQKSSQAPKLLFHYYDKDFNNEADTPDNFQSRRPNTSFCFLDIRSPGLGDTAMYLCATSTWDSQETQYFGPGTRLLVL.

The chain has TRBV29-1 and TRBJ2-5, with 8 bases lining up with TRBD2. The V and J ends lost 7 bases and 7 bases, in that order; junction bases with no gene match: 14. This CDR3 has 14 amino acids. The germline V gene encodes CDR1 SQVTM and CDR2 ANQGSEA. CDR3 sequence (DNA): TGCAGCGCCGATCGCGGGGGGTCTATGGTGACCCAGTACTTC. It yields the protein CSADRGGSMVTQYF.

V usage is TRBV18 and J usage is TRBJ2-1; 7 bases align to TRBD2. The CDR3 length is 15 residues. Losses at the gene ends were 1 base for V and 3 bases for J; bases not matched to a gene: 3. Germline CDR1 is KGHSH and CDR2 is LQKENI. The DNA of the CDR3 is TGTGCCAGCTCACCACAAGCGGGGATCTACAATGAGCAGTTCTTC. Its translation: CASSPQAGIYNEQFF.

The chain joins TRBV30 to TRBJ2-7; no clear D gene. V lost 7 bases, J lost 0 bases, and 16 bases lay in between. The germline CDR1 and CDR2 sequences are GTSNPN and SVGIG (reference sequence). This CDR3 comprises 14 residues. CDR3 amino acids: CAFRWGKVSYEQYF. DNA for the CDR3: TGTGCCTTCCGGTGGGGAAAAGTCTCCTACGAGCAGTACTTC. The complete variable domain, with remaining parts taken from reference TRBV30 and TRBJ2-7, reads SQTIHQWPATLVQPVGSPLSLECTVEGTSNPNLYWYRQAAGRGLQLLFYSVGIGQISSEVPQNLSASRPQDRQFILSSKKLLLSDSGFYLCAFRWGKVSYEQYFGPGTRLTVT.

The CDR3 coding sequence is TGTGCCAGCAGACTAGCGGGATGGCAAGAGACCCAGTACTTC. Amino acid sequence: CASRLAGWQETQYF. This rearrangement joins TRBV6-5 to TRBJ2-5; the match to TRBD2 covers 10 bases. The germline V gene encodes CDR1 MNHEY and CDR2 SVGAGI. The V and J ends lost 6 bases and 2 bases, in that order; junction bases with no gene match: 3. The CDR3 totals 14 residues.

The rearrangement links TRBV14 to TRBJ1-2; tentative D call: TRBD1 (5 bases). The CDR3 runs to 14 residues. Trimming shortened V by 2 bases and J by 4 bases, and 11 bases separated the two germline ends. Germline V gives CDR1 SGHDN, CDR2 FVKESK. The DNA of the CDR3 is TGTGCCAGCAGCCAACCCGGGGGAACCTATGGCTACACCTTC. Translating gives CASSQPGGTYGYTF.

CDR3 sequence: CAWSRQYNQPQHF. The CDR3, as DNA: TGTGCCTGGAGTCGACAGTACAATCAGCCCCAGCATTTT. The chain carries TRBV30 and TRBJ1-5; D may be TRBD1 (5 bases). The ends were cut back, 2 bases at V and 3 bases at J, with 8 bases in the middle. The germline gives CDR1 GTSNPN, CDR2 SVGIG (reference sequence). The CDR3 consists of 13 residues.

The chain recombines TRBV6-4 with TRBJ2-1; 7 bases are shared with TRBD2. Trimming took 5 bases from V and 3 from J; bases not matched to a gene: 13. The CDR3 totals 17 residues. Germline V gene lookup returns CDR1 MRHNA and CDR2 SNTAGT. CDR3 sequence: CASSPRGGGRNYNEQFF. The CDR3 nucleotides are TGTGCCAGCAGTCCTCGTGGGGGGGGGAGAAACTACAATGAGCAGTTCTTC.

This chain links TRBV9 with TRBJ1-2; 8 positions agree with TRBD1. The junction had 8 bases not matched to a gene; V was cut back by 3 bases and J by 4 bases. The CDR3 spans 15 residues. CDR1 is SGDLS, CDR2 YYNGEE, per germline. CDR3 nucleotide sequence: TGTGCCAGCAGCGGTCCGGGACAGGCGATCTATGGCTACACCTTC. Protein: CASSGPGQAIYGYTF. Variable domain in full (rest from reference TRBV9 and TRBJ1-2): DSGVTQTPKHLITATGQRVTLRCSPRSGDLSVYWYQQSLDQGLQFLIQYYNGEERAKGNILERFSAQQFPDLHSELNLSSLELGDSALYFCASSGPGQAIYGYTFGSGTRLTVV.

The genes are TRBV9 and TRBJ2-1; D is undetermined. Trimming took off 0 bases at V and 7 bases at J, with 5 bases between the two ends. CDR1 and CDR2 (germline): SGDLS, YYNGEE. The CDR3 has 12 residues. The CDR3 spells CASSVEVNEQFF. As DNA, the CDR3 is TGTGCCAGCAGCGTAGAAGTAAATGAGCAGTTCTTC.

The sample holds one count of this clone. This chain joins TRBV11-2 and TRBJ2-3, with D unclear. This CDR3 region has 12 residues. Germline-derived CDR1 and CDR2 are SGHAT and FQNNGV. The V end was cut by 5 bases, the J end by 5 bases, with 8 bases between. CDR3 region: CASSPVKDTQYF. In nucleotides, the CDR3 is TGTGCCAGCAGCCCGGTTAAAGATACGCAGTATTTT.

This chain uses TRBV2 with TRBJ2-3; D may be TRBD2 (7 bases). V shed 7 bases and J shed 4 bases, with 15 bases lying between them. CDR3 length: 14 amino acids. Per the germline V gene, CDR1 is SNHLY and CDR2 is FYNNEI. Written as DNA, the CDR3 is TGTGCCAGCAACAGTGGGGGGGGCGCAGATACGCAGTATTTT. Protein sequence: CASNSGGGADTQYF.

This chain uses TRBV19 with TRBJ2-7; the D is unclear. Germline values: CDR1 LNHDA, CDR2 SQIVND (reference sequence). The CDR3 sequence is 13 residues long. V dropped 6 bases and J dropped 3 bases, with 12 bases sitting between them. CDR3 DNA sequence: TGTGCCAGTAGCCCCGGACCTATCTACGAGCAGTACTTC. It yields the protein CASSPGPIYEQYF.

This clone was detected only once. The chain uses TRBV9 and TRBJ2-7; 13 bases match TRBD2. V trimming: 3 bases; J trimming: 3 bases; junction bases outside the gene matches: 3. The germline gives CDR1 SGDLS, CDR2 YYNGEE. The CDR3 covers 15 residues. The CDR3 region is CASSARTSGSYEQYF. In DNA form, the CDR3 reads TGTGCCAGCAGCGCCCGGACTAGCGGGAGCTACGAGCAGTACTTC. Based on the CDR3 plus reference TRBV9 and TRBJ2-7, the full variable domain is DSGVTQTPKHLITATGQRVTLRCSPRSGDLSVYWYQQSLDQGLQFLIQYYNGEERAKGNILERFSAQQFPDLHSELNLSSLELGDSALYFCASSARTSGSYEQYFGPGTRLTVT.

This chain joins TRBV29-1 and TRBJ2-1, with D unclear. V dropped 7 bases and J dropped 0 bases, with 16 bases sitting between them. This CDR3 has 15 residues. The germline V gene encodes CDR1 SQVTM and CDR2 ANQGSEA. The CDR3 loop reads CSAVEEMSSYNEQFF. The CDR3 DNA follows: TGCAGCGCCGTTGAGGAGATGAGCTCCTACAATGAGCAGTTCTTC.

This clone was counted between two and nine times. The CDR3 reads CASRGANRGNEQFF. DNA of the CDR3: TGCGCCAGCAGGGGCGCCAACCGTGGGAATGAGCAGTTCTTC. The chain uses TRBV5-1 and TRBJ2-1; D uncertain. Germline assignment: CDR1 SGHRS and CDR2 YFSETQ. The CDR3 runs to 14 residues. The V end was cut by 5 bases, the J end by 7 bases, with 16 bases between.

The CDR3 DNA sequence: TGTGCCAGCAGCTTGGCCAGGGAGGGAGAGTACACTGAAGCTTTCTTT. Its translation is CASSLAREGEYTEAFF. The rearrangement uses TRBV5-6 and TRBJ1-1, with D possibly TRBD1 on 5 matching bases. CDR1 SGHDT and CDR2 YYEEEE come from the germline V gene. The CDR3 spans 16 residues. With 0 bases removed from V and 3 bases from J, the gap between germline ends came to 15 bases.

This chain joins TRBV28 and TRBJ2-7, with 8 bases lining up with TRBD2. Losses at the gene ends were 8 bases for V and 2 bases for J; bases not matched to a gene: 8. CDR1 MDHEN and CDR2 SYDVKM come from the germline V gene. CDR3 size: 14 residues. CDR3 sequence: CASYTSGAPYEQYF. The CDR3 coding sequence is TGTGCCAGCTACACTAGCGGCGCCCCCTACGAGCAGTACTTC.

V is TRBV6-5 and J is TRBJ2-7, with 11 bases lining up with TRBD1. There are 16 residues in the CDR3. Looked up from germline, CDR1 is MNHEY and CDR2 is SVGAGI. Trimming cost V 0 bases and J 6 bases; bases outside gene matches: 7. CDR3 amino acids: CASSYSYRTGGAEQYF. The CDR3 DNA follows: TGTGCCAGCAGTTACTCGTACCGGACAGGGGGCGCCGAGCAGTACTTC.

A word on this clone: At one of its ends the junction is not consistent with the germline gene, which may arise from a read error. CDR3 loop: CASSLVGPGKETQYF. CDR3 coding DNA: TGTGCTAGCAGCTTAGTAGGCCCGGGAAAAGAGACCCAGTACTTC. V is TRBV7-7 and J is TRBJ2-5, with TRBD2 as a possible D gene (5 bases). The CDR3 contains 15 residues. Germline lookup yields CDR1 SSHAT and CDR2 FNYEAQ (reference sequence).

The chain employs TRBV19 and TRBJ2-3, with 11 bases lining up with TRBD1. The CDR3 is made up of 17 amino acids. V lost 3 bases, J lost 4 bases, and 9 bases stayed unmatched. CDR1 LNHDA and CDR2 SQIVND come from the germline V gene (reference sequence). CDR3 sequence reads: CASSMGQGVFGADTQYF. In DNA form, the CDR3 reads TGTGCCAGTAGTATGGGACAGGGGGTTTTCGGTGCAGATACGCAGTATTTT.